These 32 T cell receptor beta chains share one sample of origin, sequenced in a study of shared clonotypes between healthy human individuals. This table comes from immunoSEQ multiplex PCR, and its TCRdb copy is limited to in-frame clones, with some not included. The data show over a million clones, with approximately 98.5% seen just once and roughly 0.36% held by the top ten. What was sequenced was naive CD4+ T cells sorted from blood. The subset: CD45RA+ positively selected. The receptor set was obtained from a man aged 30-40 years in good health.

The rearrangement links TRBV5-1 to TRBJ1-1; D remains ambiguous. The germline CDR1 and CDR2 sequences are SGHRS and YFSETQ. CDR3 length equals 16 residues. The V gene lost 0 bases and the J gene lost 4 bases, with 16 bases spanning the gap. The CDR3 nucleotides read TGCGCCAGCAGCTTGGCACTACAGAAAAATAGCACTGAAGCTTTCTTT. Translated, it gives CASSLALQKNSTEAFF.

The rearrangement links TRBV10-3 to TRBJ2-1, with TRBD1 matching over 7 bases. Germline V gives CDR1 ENHRY, CDR2 SYGVKD. This CDR3 is 13 amino acids long. V trimming: 4 bases; J trimming: 11 bases; junction bases outside the gene matches: 8. The DNA for the CDR3 is TGTGCCATCAGTGGGGGACAGACCAGTAAGCAGTTCTTC. Translation gives CAISGGQTSKQFF.

The J gene is TRBJ2-7, the V gene TRBV5-4; 10 bases are shared with TRBD2. Losses at the gene ends were 3 bases for V and 5 bases for J; bases not matched to a gene: 2. Germline loops: CDR1 SGHNT, CDR2 YYREEE (reference sequence). CDR3 length: 13 residues. CDR3 in amino acids: CASSYSGRHEQYF. The DNA for the CDR3 is TGTGCCAGCAGCTATAGCGGGAGGCACGAGCAGTACTTC.

The rearrangement links TRBV5-4 to TRBJ2-1, with D hard to call. The CDR3 contains 11 residues. The V and J ends lost 1 base and 8 bases respectively, with 4 bases between them. Germline lookup yields CDR1 SGHNT and CDR2 YYREEE (reference sequence). CDR3 sequence (DNA): TGTGCCAGCAGCTTGCAATATGAGCAGTTCTTC. Protein: CASSLQYEQFF.

A note on this clone: The same CDR3 also results from other DNA sequences found in this sample. The chain links TRBV11-3 to TRBJ2-3; D call uncertain. The CDR3 is 12 amino acids. The V and J ends lost 6 bases and 2 bases respectively, with 6 bases between them. CDR1 SGHNT and CDR2 YENEEA come from the germline V gene. CDR3 nucleotide sequence: TGTGCCAGCAGTTATAACACAGATACGCAGTATTTT. Residues: CASSYNTDTQYF.

On this clone: Other DNA sequences of this sample code for an identical CDR3. V usage is TRBV11-3 and J usage is TRBJ2-2; the match to TRBD1 covers 8 bases. CDR3 size: 15 residues. With 5 bases clipped from V and 5 bases from J, the junction kept 7 bases outside the gene matches. Germline loops: CDR1 SGHNT, CDR2 YENEEA. The CDR3 DNA is TGTGCCAGCAGCGCCGGACAGGGCCGGACCGGGGAGCTGTTTTTT. Translating it yields CASSAGQGRTGELFF.

The rearrangement uses TRBV18 and TRBJ1-4; D is possibly TRBD1 (5 bases). This CDR3 has 14 amino acids. Germline V lookup: CDR1 KGHSH, CDR2 LQKENI. Trimming stripped 4 bases from V and 3 bases from J, with 9 bases between. The CDR3 nucleotides are TGTGCCAGCTCACAGGGACTGTCTAATGAAAAACTGTTTTTT. Its translation: CASSQGLSNEKLFF.

The rearrangement joins TRBV15 to TRBJ2-5; the match to TRBD2 covers 11 bases. The length of the CDR3 is 17 residues. Per germline, CDR1 LNHNV and CDR2 YYDKDF (reference sequence). Trimming took 5 bases from V and 4 from J; bases not matched to a gene: 12. CDR3 loop: CATSGRLAGYPRETQYF. DNA of the CDR3: TGTGCCACCAGCGGACGACTAGCGGGATACCCGCGAGAGACCCAGTACTTC.

The rearrangement uses TRBV5-6 and TRBJ1-2; D ambiguous. Germline V gene lookup returns CDR1 SGHDT and CDR2 YYEEEE. V was pared by 1 base and J by 1 base, with 8 bases between. The CDR3 is 14 residues long. The CDR3 region is CASSLWLGNYGYTF. DNA of the CDR3: TGTGCCAGCAGCTTGTGGCTAGGTAACTATGGCTACACCTTC. Combining the CDR3 with reference TRBV5-6 and TRBJ1-2 gives the whole variable domain DAGVTQSPTHLIKTRGQQVTLRCSPKSGHDTVSWYQQALGQGPQFIFQYYEEEERQRGNFPDRFSGHQFPNYSSELNVNALLLGDSALYLCASSLWLGNYGYTFGSGTRLTVV.

The rearrangement links TRBV29-1 to TRBJ2-2; no definite D call. This CDR3 is built from 14 residues. The V end was cut by 1 base, the J end by 2 bases, with 8 bases between. CDR1 is SQVTM, CDR2 ANQGSEA, per germline. The CDR3 sequence: CSVEVQLNTGELFF. Here the CDR3 DNA reads TGCAGCGTTGAAGTACAGCTTAACACCGGGGAGCTGTTTTTT.

V and J are TRBV9 and TRBJ2-1, with D unresolved. This CDR3 has 16 residues. Trimming took 0 bases from V and 0 from J, leaving 10 bases between them. CDR1 is SGDLS, CDR2 YYNGEE, per germline. The CDR3 DNA reads TGTGCCAGCAGCGTAGGCGTGGGCAGCTCCTACAATGAGCAGTTCTTC. Translated, it gives CASSVGVGSSYNEQFF.

The genes are TRBV7-3 and TRBJ2-1; D is ambiguous. V lost 3 bases to trimming and J lost 0 bases, with 3 bases between them. The V gene's germline CDR1 is SGHTA and CDR2 FQGTGA. The CDR3 has 13 amino acids. CDR3 in amino acids: CASSFASYNEQFF. The CDR3 coding sequence is TGTGCCAGCAGCTTCGCCTCCTACAATGAGCAGTTCTTC. The full variable domain, its missing parts supplied by reference TRBV7-3 and TRBJ2-1, is GAGVSQTPSNKVTEKGKYVELRCDPISGHTALYWYRQSLGQGPEFLIYFQGTGAADDSGLPNDRFFAVRPEGSVSTLKIQRTERGDSAVYLCASSFASYNEQFFGPGTRLTVL.

In regard to this clone: Other DNA sequences in the sample encode the same CDR3. The rearrangement links TRBV6-1 to TRBJ1-5; 8 positions agree with TRBD1. J gave up 2 bases and V 3 bases, and 0 bases lay outside the gene matches. The germline gives CDR1 MNHNS, CDR2 SASEGT. The CDR3 spans 14 residues. The CDR3 DNA reads as TGTGCCAGCAGTGAGGGACAGGGCAATCAGCCCCAGCATTTT. Translating it yields CASSEGQGNQPQHF.

This clone was counted a single time. The chain employs TRBV21-1 and TRBJ1-1. TRBV21-1 is classified as a pseudogene. The CDR3 is made up of 13 amino acids. The CDR3: CAAGRGLNTEAFF. CDR3 bases: TGTGCCGCAGGGAGGGGCTTGAACACTGAAGCTTTCTTT.

The chain uses TRBV4-3 and TRBJ1-4, with D perhaps matching TRBD1 (6 bases). Germline V gene lookup returns CDR1 LGHNA and CDR2 YSLEER. The CDR3 consists of 16 residues. With 0 bases removed from V and 8 bases from J, the gap between germline ends came to 16 bases. In DNA, the CDR3 is TGCGCCAGCAGCCAAGATGGGGGGGGGACACAGGAAAAACTGTTTTTT. Protein product: CASSQDGGGTQEKLFF.

This chain links TRBV11-2 with TRBJ1-4, with D possibly being TRBD1 (6 bases). The germline V and J ends were trimmed by 0 bases and 8 bases, with 10 bases remaining between them. Germline CDR1 reads SGHAT; CDR2 reads FQNNGV. This CDR3 region has 14 residues. The chain's CDR3 is CASSLDRGGEKLFF. The CDR3 nucleotides are TGTGCCAGCAGCTTAGACAGGGGAGGGGAAAAACTGTTTTTT.

Regarding this clone: This sample includes further DNA sequences coding for the same CDR3. The J gene is TRBJ2-5, the V gene TRBV29-1; 7 nucleotides match TRBD1. The CDR3 contains 12 residues. With V trimmed by 6 bases and J by 2 bases, 3 bases remained unmatched. Germline V gene sequence: CDR1 SQVTM, CDR2 ANQGSEA. The CDR3 region is CSVGQAQETQYF. In DNA form, the CDR3 reads TGCAGCGTCGGACAGGCACAAGAGACCCAGTACTTC.

This chain joins TRBV5-8 and TRBJ2-7; 7 bases match TRBD1. Germline trimming cut 3 bases from V and 2 bases from J; bases unmatched to any gene: 11. This CDR3 has 16 amino acids. Germline V gene data show CDR1 as SGHTS and CDR2 as YDEGEE. The CDR3 DNA follows: TGTGCCAGCAGCTGGACAGGCGATGGGGTAACCTACGAGCAGTACTTC. This codes for CASSWTGDGVTYEQYF.

This chain links TRBV14 with TRBJ2-5; 10 bases line up with TRBD2. This CDR3 spans 17 amino acids. V lost 0 bases, J lost 5 bases, and 9 bases stayed unmatched. Germline loops: CDR1 SGHDN, CDR2 FVKESK. The DNA of the CDR3 is TGTGCCAGCAGCCAAGATTTCCTAGCGGGAGCTTGGGAGACCCAGTACTTC. This gives the protein CASSQDFLAGAWETQYF.

DNA for the CDR3: TGTGCCAGCAGGGGCGGGAGCCCCAACGAGCAGTACTTC. It is translated as CASRGGSPNEQYF. V and J are TRBV6-5 and TRBJ2-7; 7 nucleotides align to TRBD2. Trimming cost V 6 bases and J 5 bases; bases outside gene matches: 7. CDR3 size: 13 residues. Germline V gene sequence: CDR1 MNHEY, CDR2 SVGAGI.

The chain couples TRBV9 to TRBJ2-3; 7 bases line up with TRBD2. CDR1 is SGDLS and CDR2 is YYNGEE in the germline V gene. Germline trimming cut 0 bases from V and 4 bases from J; bases unmatched to any gene: 5. This CDR3 region has 15 residues. CDR3 protein: CASSVGAGRADTQYF. CDR3 DNA: TGTGCCAGCAGCGTAGGGGCGGGGAGGGCAGATACGCAGTATTTT.

This clone has only one observation. The chain joins TRBV9 to TRBJ2-2; 8 nucleotides align to TRBD1. The CDR3 totals 14 residues. V shed 4 bases and J 7 bases; nucleotides not matched to a gene: 6. Germline lookup yields CDR1 SGDLS and CDR2 YYNGEE. For the CDR3, the DNA is TGTGCCAGCAGCAAGACAGGGGCCGGCGGGGAGCTGTTTTTT. This encodes CASSKTGAGGELFF.

The CDR3, as DNA: TGTGCCAGCAGCAAAGGGACAGGCACTAGCAATCAGCCCCAGCATTTT. It translates to CASSKGTGTSNQPQHF. The chain employs TRBV21-1 and TRBJ1-5; the table's D call, TRBD1, was not checked against the DNA. TRBV21-1 has pseudogene status. The CDR3 contains 16 residues.

The chain links TRBV19 to TRBJ2-2; a weak D match, TRBD2 (5 bases). Trimming cost V 7 bases and J 0 bases, with 12 bases left between them. Germline loops: CDR1 LNHDA, CDR2 SQIVND (reference sequence). The CDR3 is 15 residues long. Here the CDR3 DNA reads TGTGCCAGTATCGGGCGGGCTACGAACACCGGGGAGCTGTTTTTT. It specifies CASIGRATNTGELFF.

V is TRBV29-1 and J is TRBJ1-1; 8 bases agree with TRBD1. This CDR3 spans 12 amino acids. Germline CDR1 SQVTM, CDR2 ANQGSEA. Losses at the gene ends were 6 bases for V and 4 bases for J; bases not matched to a gene: 4. CDR3 nucleotides: TGCAGCGTAAGACAGGGGATCACTGAAGCTTTCTTT. This sequence encodes CSVRQGITEAFF.

The chain employs TRBV6-5 and TRBJ1-1; 8 nucleotides align to TRBD1. V was pared by 2 bases and J by 4 bases, with 9 bases of the junction left unmatched. CDR1 MNHEY and CDR2 SVGAGI come from the germline V gene. CDR3 size: 16 residues. The CDR3 bases are TGTGCCAGCAGTTACCAGGGGGCGCCTAAGGCCACTGAAGCTTTCTTT. Translating gives CASSYQGAPKATEAFF.

About this clone: The sample holds other DNA sequences that translate to the same CDR3. The chain employs TRBV7-9 and TRBJ1-1; D may be TRBD1 (5 bases). The V end was cut by 1 base, the J end by 4 bases, with 7 bases between. The CDR3 is 13 amino acids. CDR1 and CDR2 (germline): SEHNR, FQNEAQ (reference sequence). The CDR3 region is CASSLERGTEAFF. In DNA, the CDR3 is TGTGCCAGCAGCTTAGAAAGGGGCACTGAAGCTTTCTTT. Full variable domain (outside the CDR3, taken from reference TRBV7-9 and TRBJ1-1): DTGVSQNPRHKITKRGQNVTFRCDPISEHNRLYWYRQTLGQGPEFLTYFQNEAQLEKSRLLSDRFSAERPKGSFSTLEIQRTEQGDSAMYLCASSLERGTEAFFGQGTRLTVV.

The genes are TRBV29-1 and TRBJ1-1; tentatively, D is TRBD1 (5 bases). There are 16 residues in the CDR3. Germline lookup yields CDR1 SQVTM and CDR2 ANQGSEA. V was trimmed by 4 bases and J by 2 bases, leaving 20 bases between them. The CDR3 reads CSVGRRGTKYNTEAFF. The CDR3 DNA reads TGCAGCGTTGGGCGACGGGGCACTAAATACAACACTGAAGCTTTCTTT.

The chain is built from TRBV9 and TRBJ2-3; 9 positions match TRBD2. The CDR3 extends over 19 amino acids. V was pared by 1 base and J by 2 bases, with 14 bases of the junction left unmatched. Germline values: CDR1 SGDLS, CDR2 YYNGEE. The chain's CDR3 is CASSVSGRKFTNPTDTQYF. The CDR3 nucleotides are TGTGCCAGCAGCGTAAGCGGGAGGAAATTCACGAACCCCACAGATACGCAGTATTTT. Full variable domain (missing parts from reference TRBV9 and TRBJ2-3): DSGVTQTPKHLITATGQRVTLRCSPRSGDLSVYWYQQSLDQGLQFLIQYYNGEERAKGNILERFSAQQFPDLHSELNLSSLELGDSALYFCASSVSGRKFTNPTDTQYFGPGTRLTVL.

This chain links TRBV5-4 with TRBJ2-5, with D tentatively TRBD2 (5 bases). The CDR3 sequence is 15 residues long. Germline V gene data show CDR1 as SGHNT and CDR2 as YYREEE (reference sequence). The V gene lost 0 bases and the J gene lost 0 bases, with 9 bases spanning the gap. The CDR3 region has the DNA TGTGCCAGCAGCTTGGGAGGGCGGAACCAAGAGACCCAGTACTTC. Protein: CASSLGGRNQETQYF.

For the CDR3, the DNA is TGTGCCAGCAGCTTAGGTCCAAGTAGATCCAGGGGAGATACGCAGTATTTT. It specifies CASSLGPSRSRGDTQYF. The chain employs TRBV7-9 and TRBJ2-3; D may be TRBD1 (6 bases). Trimming removed 1 base from V and 5 bases from J, with 19 bases in between. Germline values: CDR1 SEHNR, CDR2 FQNEAQ (reference sequence). The CDR3 consists of 17 residues. The variable domain in full, with the rest retrieved from reference TRBV7-9 and TRBJ2-3, is DTGVSQNPRHKITKRGQNVTFRCDPISEHNRLYWYRQTLGQGPEFLTYFQNEAQLEKSRLLSDRFSAERPKGSFSTLEIQRTEQGDSAMYLCASSLGPSRSRGDTQYFGPGTRLTVL.

The rearrangement joins TRBV15 to TRBJ2-1; D not certain. The CDR3 consists of 16 residues. Germline CDR1 and CDR2: LNHNV and YYDKDF (reference sequence). V lost 2 bases, J lost 0 bases, and 11 bases lay in between. CDR3 bases: TGTGCCACCAGCAGACCGTCTGCTAGCTCCTACAATGAGCAGTTCTTC. Translated: CATSRPSASSYNEQFF. The variable domain in full, completed from reference TRBV15 and TRBJ2-1, reads DAMVIQNPRYQVTQFGKPVTLSCSQTLNHNVMYWYQQKSSQAPKLLFHYYDKDFNNEADTPDNFQSRRPNTSFCFLDIRSPGLGDTAMYLCATSRPSASSYNEQFFGPGTRLTVL.